This T cell receptor (beta chain) was recovered during a study of post-analysis software for immune sequencing data. cDNA libraries for TCR beta contained unique molecular identifiers. TCRdb redid the calling of the PCR reads with MiXCR, one entry per CDR3 protein. The sample includes 600,000 to 750,000 distinct CDR3 sequences, 55% to 70% of them seen just once. Details on this clonotype: As yet, its antigen is unknown.

Study-wide results and caveats: The F measure placed samples prepared in the same batch into strongly shared clusters. Roughly 5 TRBV segments occurring more often in patients than controls included TRBV5-6, TRBV5-1 and TRBV20-1. Significantly lower normalized Chao1 diversity was seen in multiple sclerosis patients than in controls.

The CDR3 consists of 17 residues. The germline V gene encodes CDR1 SGHVS and CDR2 FQNEAQ. The V gene lost 1 base and the J gene lost 0 bases, with 10 bases spanning the gap. The sample consisted of blood. The receptor's source is a girl aged 2 to 9 with multiple sclerosis. The V call is TRBV7-8, the J call TRBJ2-6; unclear D gene. The CDR3 loop is CASSLERSGSGANVLTF. The CDR3 DNA sequence: TGTGCCAGCAGCTTAGAACGATCGGGCTCTGGGGCCAACGTCCTGACTTTC.